This T cell receptor (beta chain) is drawn from a study of T-cell reconstitution after alpha-beta-depleted transplantation in children. Unique molecular identifiers tagged the TCRbeta library. TCRdb processed the PCR reads anew with MiXCR; each CDR3 protein has one entry. The sample carries about 200,000 distinct CDR3 sequences, 13% to 15% recorded once. This specimen was PBMCs from the stem cell graft donor, taken from the stem cell graft. The sequence derives from a human donor who donated a stem cell graft to a child with acute lymphoblastic leukemia.

DNA for the CDR3: TGTGCCAGCTCACCTGAGAGGCTCGGGACAGGCTTTTACGAGCAGTACTTC. The encoded protein is CASSPERLGTGFYEQYF. The V gene is TRBV18, the J gene TRBJ2-7; 8 bases map to TRBD1. With V trimmed by 3 bases and J by 4 bases, 14 bases remained unmatched. CDR1 and CDR2 from the germline V gene are KGHSH and LQKENI. This CDR3 contains 17 residues. Filled out from reference TRBV18 and TRBJ2-7, the complete variable domain reads NAGVMQNPRHLVRRRGQEARLRCSPMKGHSHVYWYRQLPEEGLKFMVYLQKENIIDESGMPKERFSAEFPKEGPSILRIQQVVRGDSAAYFCASSPERLGTGFYEQYFGPGTRLTVT.